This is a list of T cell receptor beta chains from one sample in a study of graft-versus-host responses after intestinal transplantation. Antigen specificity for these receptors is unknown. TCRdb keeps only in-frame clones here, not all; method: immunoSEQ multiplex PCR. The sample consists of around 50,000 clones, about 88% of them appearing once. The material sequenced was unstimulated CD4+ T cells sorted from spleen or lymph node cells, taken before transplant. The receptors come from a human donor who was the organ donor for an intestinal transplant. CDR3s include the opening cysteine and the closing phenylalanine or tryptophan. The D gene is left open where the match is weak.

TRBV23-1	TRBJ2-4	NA	TGCGCCAGCAGACTCTACCTCAGGGAGAACATTCAGTACTTC	CASRLYLRENIQYF
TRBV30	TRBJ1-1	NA	TGTGCCTGGAGCGTGAGCACTGAAGCTTTCTTT	CAWSVSTEAFF
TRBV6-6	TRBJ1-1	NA	TGTGCCAGCAGTTACCCGGGGCGGTACGCTGAAGCTTTCTTT	CASSYPGRYAEAFF
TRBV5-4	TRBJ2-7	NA	TGTGCCAGCAGCTTAAAGGGGACCTACGAGCAGTACTTC	CASSLKGTYEQYF
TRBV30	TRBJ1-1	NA	TGTGCCTGGAGTGAGCGGTTTGAAGCTTTCTTT	CAWSERFEAFF
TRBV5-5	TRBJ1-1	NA	TGTGCCAGCAGCCCGGTGTATGGCTGGAGCACTGAAGCTTTCTTT	CASSPVYGWSTEAFF
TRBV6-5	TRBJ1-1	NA	TGTGCCAGCAGGCTCTTACAGATGGGGAACACTGAAGCTTTCTTT	CASRLLQMGNTEAFF
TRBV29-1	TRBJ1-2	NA	TGCAGCGTTGAAGGACTCCCTAACTATGGCTACACCTTC	CSVEGLPNYGYTF
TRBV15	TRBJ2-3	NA	TGTGCCACGGGAGACCTTAGCACAGATACGCAGTATTTT	CATGDLSTDTQYF
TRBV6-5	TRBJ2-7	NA	TGTGCCAGCAGTTCCCAGGGGGGCTACGGCGAGCAGTACTTC	CASSSQGGYGEQYF
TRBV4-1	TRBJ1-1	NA	TGCGCCAGCAGCCTACGGGACACTAGGGACACTGAAGCTTTCTTT	CASSLRDTRDTEAFF
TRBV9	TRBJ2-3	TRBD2	TGTGCCAGCAGCAAAGGAACTAGCGGGGGGGCCATAAATACGCAGTATTTT	CASSKGTSGGAINTQYF
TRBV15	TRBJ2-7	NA	TGTGCCACCAGCAGAGTTATAGGATCCTACGAGCAGTACTTC	CATSRVIGSYEQYF
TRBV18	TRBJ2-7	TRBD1	TGTGCCAGCTCACTCGGACAGGGGACCTACGAGCAGTACTTC	CASSLGQGTYEQYF
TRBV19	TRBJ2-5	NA	TGTGCCAGTAGTATCGTGTTGCGGGAGACCCAGTACTTC	CASSIVLRETQYF